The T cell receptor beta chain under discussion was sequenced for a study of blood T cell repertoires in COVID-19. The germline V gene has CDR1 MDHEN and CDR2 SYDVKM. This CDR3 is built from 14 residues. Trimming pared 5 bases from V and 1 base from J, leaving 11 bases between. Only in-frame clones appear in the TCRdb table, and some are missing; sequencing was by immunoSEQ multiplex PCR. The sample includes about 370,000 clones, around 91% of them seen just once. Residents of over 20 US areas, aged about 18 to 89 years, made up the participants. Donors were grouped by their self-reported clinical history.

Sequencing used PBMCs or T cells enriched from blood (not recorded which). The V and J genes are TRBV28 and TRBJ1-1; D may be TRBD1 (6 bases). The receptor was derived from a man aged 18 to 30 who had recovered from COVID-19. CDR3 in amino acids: CASSQSTGNTEAFF. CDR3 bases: TGTGCCAGCAGTCAATCGACAGGGAACACTGAAGCTTTCTTT.